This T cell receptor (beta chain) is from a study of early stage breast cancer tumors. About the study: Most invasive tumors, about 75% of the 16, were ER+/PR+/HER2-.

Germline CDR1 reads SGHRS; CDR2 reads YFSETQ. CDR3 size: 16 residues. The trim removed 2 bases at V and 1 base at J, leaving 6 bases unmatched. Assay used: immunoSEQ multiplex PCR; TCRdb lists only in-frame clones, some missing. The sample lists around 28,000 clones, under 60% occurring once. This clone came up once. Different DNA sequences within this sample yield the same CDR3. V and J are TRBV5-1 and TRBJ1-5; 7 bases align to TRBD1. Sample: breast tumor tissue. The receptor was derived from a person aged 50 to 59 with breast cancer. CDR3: CASSFTYRGSNQPQHF. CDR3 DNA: TGCGCCAGCAGCTTTACTTACAGGGGAAGCAATCAGCCCCAGCATTTT.